What follows is one T cell receptor beta chain and its context. This specimen belongs to a study of shared clonotypes between healthy human individuals. Overall study context: The donor group consisted of a couple of women and a few men, aged 18 to 49.

Clones were read by immunoSEQ multiplex PCR, and TCRdb kept only the in-frame ones, dropping some. The sample has roughly 1,100,000 clones, approximately 70% seen once; the top ten hold approximately 1.5%. Germline lookup yields CDR1 ENHRY and CDR2 SYGVKD. This CDR3 is 16 amino acids long. Trimming took 6 bases from V and 9 from J; bases not matched to a gene: 19. This TCR came from a man in his late teens or twenties in good health. J is TRBJ2-5 and V is TRBV10-3; TRBD1 aligns across 7 bases. The sequencing sample was made of memory CD4+ T cells sorted from blood. Subset specified: CD45RA-negative fraction. CDR3 coding DNA: TGTGCCATCAGCGACCCCGGGACAGCCCTCGGTGAGGCCCAGTACTTC. Protein product: CAISDPGTALGEAQYF.